This T cell receptor (beta chain) was profiled in a study of blood T cell repertoires in COVID-19. About the research overall: Donors in the United States, Italy and Spain gave samples during acute or convalescent COVID-19. In each case, the material was cDNA or gDNA derived from T cells, B-cell-depleted T cells, or PBMCs.

In the authors' methods: Counts of nucleated cells, estimated from reference gene primer amplification, were obtained. Sequencing used immunoSEQ multiplex PCR; TCRdb keeps in-frame clones, though not all of them. V, J and clone size were drawn from that table, and D and trimming were deduced from the DNA. Altogether under 250,000 clones are present, around four fifths being singletons, with the ten largest covering approximately 8.6%. V lost 5 bases and J lost 0, with 5 bases in between. The V gene's germline CDR1 is MNHEY and CDR2 SVGAGI. The CDR3 length is 13 residues. This receptor was identified in a man in his forties with active or convalescent COVID-19. Specimen: peripheral blood. The chain uses TRBV6-5 and TRBJ1-5; D unclear. This chain's CDR3 is CASSQISNQPQHF. In DNA, the CDR3 is TGTGCCAGCAGTCAGATTAGCAATCAGCCCCAGCATTTT.